What follows is one TCR beta chain and its context. Its antigen is not identified. V was clipped by 7 bases and J by 9 bases, with 10 bases between them. The germline gives CDR1 MNHEY, CDR2 SVGEGT. This CDR3 is built from 12 residues. This entry comes from a study of blood T cells in healthy people across ages. Regarding the study as a whole: With donor CMV status unknown, expanded clonotype changes were possibly confounded.

Primers used in a second PCR of about 6 to 11 cycles were a sample-barcoded 5' primer and a J-beta primer mix. Every cDNA molecule bore a tag from a template-switch adaptor containing 12 random nucleotides. TCRdb reprocessed the 5' RACE reads with MiXCR, giving one entry per CDR3 protein. The sample contains fewer than 700,000 distinct CDR3 sequences, 47% of which appear only once. Peripheral blood samples of 9 to 10 milliliters were drawn from each donor. The source material was blood. The TCR was taken from an older man in good health. The chain carries TRBV6-2 or TRBV6-3 and TRBJ1-6; no definite D call. As DNA, the CDR3 is TGTGCCAGCAACGGGGAGTTTTCACCCCTCCACTTT. This gives the protein CASNGEFSPLHF.